Sequencing of this T cell receptor (beta chain) was carried out in a study of response to subunit inactivated influenza vaccine. Worth noting for this clonotype: Its specificity is unknown.

Via MiXCR, TCRdb re-called the RT-PCR reads, giving one row per CDR3 protein. The sample records hundreds of thousands of distinct CDR3 sequences, about 25% being singletons. Germline trimming cut 9 bases from V and 4 bases from J; bases unmatched to any gene: 14. The CDR3 is 16 residues long. Germline V lookup: CDR1 MNHNS, CDR2 SASEGT. Study-level results: Each seasonal flu vaccination may recruit only limited new T cells, authors suggested.

This chain uses TRBV6-1 with TRBJ2-5; TRBD1 agrees at 10 bases. The clonotype originates from a man aged 50-59 years who received an inactivated influenza vaccine. Sequences were derived from CD4+ T cells sorted from PBMCs, sampled roughly 5 days after vaccination. The DNA of the CDR3 is TGTGCCAGAAACAACCACCGGGACAGGGGTGGAGAGACCCAGTACTTC. Residues: CARNNHRDRGGETQYF.